A single sample gave rise to the 30 T cell receptor beta chains below, sequenced in a study of blood T cell repertoires in COVID-19. The method was immunoSEQ multiplex PCR; TCRdb's version includes in-frame clones alone and lacks a portion of them. The sample has over 200,000 clones, approximately 84% seen once. The material sequenced was peripheral blood. The source is a woman aged 30 to 39 who had recovered from COVID-19.

This chain links TRBV5-4 with TRBJ1-1; no reliable D call. V gave up 7 bases and J gave up 1 base, with 8 bases separating them. CDR1 is SGHNT, CDR2 YYREEE, per germline (reference sequence). This CDR3 comprises 12 residues. For the CDR3, the DNA is TGTGCCAGCCGCAGTTGGAACACTGAAGCTTTCTTT. Translated: CASRSWNTEAFF.

The genes are TRBV30 and TRBJ2-7; D is possibly TRBD2 (6 bases). Germline values: CDR1 GTSNPN, CDR2 SVGIG (reference sequence). The CDR3 sequence is 13 residues long. V lost 5 bases and J lost 0, with 11 bases in between. This chain's CDR3 is CAWGLALSYEQYF. The CDR3 DNA is TGTGCCTGGGGGCTAGCGCTCTCCTACGAGCAGTACTTC.

The chain joins TRBV5-1 to TRBJ2-3; TRBD2 might be the D (6 bases). The V end was cut by 4 bases, the J end by 6 bases, with 15 bases between. The CDR3 extends over 14 amino acids. From germline, CDR1 is SGHRS and CDR2 YFSETQ. The CDR3: CASSVGSSTDTQYF. Written as DNA, the CDR3 is TGCGCCAGCAGCGTCGGGAGTTCTACTGATACGCAGTATTTT.

The chain joins TRBV28 to TRBJ2-5; 9 bases are a match to TRBD1. CDR3 length equals 14 residues. The V and J ends lost 7 bases and 5 bases, in that order; junction bases with no gene match: 8. The germline V gene encodes CDR1 MDHEN and CDR2 SYDVKM. The chain's CDR3 is CASTVQGAVETQYF. CDR3 nucleotide sequence: TGTGCCAGCACCGTACAGGGGGCGGTGGAGACCCAGTACTTC.

This clone was observed a few times. Distinct nucleotide sequences in the sample also encode this CDR3. This chain links TRBV25-1 with TRBJ1-1; 8 bases map to TRBD1. CDR1 is MGHDK, CDR2 SYGVNS, per germline. The CDR3 is made up of 15 amino acids. The J segment lost 5 bases and the V segment lost 3 bases, leaving 8 bases of the junction unmatched. CDR3 protein: CASSDGGRGRTEAFF. In nucleotides, the CDR3 is TGTGCCAGCAGTGACGGTGGCAGGGGGCGAACTGAAGCTTTCTTT.

Written as DNA, the CDR3 is TGCAGCGTCTTATCGCGCTCCTACGAGCAGTACTTC. Residues: CSVLSRSYEQYF. The chain recombines TRBV29-1 with TRBJ2-7; unclear D gene. From germline, CDR1 is SQVTM and CDR2 ANQGSEA. The CDR3 extends over 12 amino acids. Trimming removed 6 bases from V and 0 bases from J, with 9 bases in between.

The chain carries TRBV7-9 and TRBJ1-6; 8 bases are shared with TRBD1. The ends lost 4 bases at V and 8 bases at J; junction bases unmatched: 7. The germline V gene has CDR1 SEHNR and CDR2 FQNEAQ (reference sequence). The CDR3 consists of 15 residues. CDR3 bases: TGTGCCAGCAGCTCACCGGGACAGGTAGATTCACCCCTCCACTTT. Translating gives CASSSPGQVDSPLHF.

V usage is TRBV7-3 and J usage is TRBJ2-1, with D maybe TRBD2 (5 bases). Germline V lookup: CDR1 SGHTA, CDR2 FQGTGA. This CDR3 is 16 amino acids long. V was pared by 2 bases and J by 2 bases, with 13 bases between. This CDR3 is CASSLDRGSPYNEQFF. The CDR3 DNA reads TGTGCCAGCAGCTTAGACCGGGGATCCCCCTACAATGAGCAGTTCTTC.

This clone has a single count. V and J are TRBV11-2 and TRBJ1-2, with a tentative D call TRBD1 (6 bases). V was clipped by 0 bases and J by 7 bases, with 15 bases between them. This CDR3 is 15 amino acids long. Germline V gene data show CDR1 as SGHAT and CDR2 as FQNNGV. The CDR3 sequence is CASSLDRRGAFGYTF. The CDR3 coding sequence is TGTGCCAGCAGCTTAGACCGCAGGGGAGCATTTGGCTACACCTTC.

This clone was seen a few times. This chain links TRBV10-3 with TRBJ2-7; D might be TRBD1 (5 bases). The CDR3 extends over 16 amino acids. The V gene's germline CDR1 is ENHRY and CDR2 SYGVKD. Trimming cost V 3 bases and J 1 base, with 16 bases left between them. CDR3 coding DNA: TGTGCCATCAGTGACCACAGGTCGGGCAAGTCCTACGAGCAGTACTTC. Translated: CAISDHRSGKSYEQYF.

This sequence joins TRBV7-9 and TRBJ2-3, with a tentative D call TRBD2 (5 bases). The CDR3 has 14 residues. V was clipped by 10 bases and J by 5 bases, with 19 bases between them. Germline CDR1 SEHNR, CDR2 FQNEAQ (reference sequence). CDR3 residues: CATALDASGDTQYF. CDR3 nucleotides: TGTGCCACCGCCCTGGACGCCAGCGGAGATACGCAGTATTTT.

The V gene is TRBV4-1, the J gene TRBJ2-7; the D gene is possibly TRBD2 (5 bases). Germline V gene data show CDR1 as MGHRA and CDR2 as YSYEKL. The V end lost 0 bases, the J end lost 3 bases, and 12 bases lay between the germline ends. This CDR3 comprises 15 residues. The CDR3 protein is CASSQDRGLHYEQYF. CDR3 DNA sequence: TGCGCCAGCAGCCAAGATCGAGGGTTACACTACGAGCAGTACTTC.

This chain joins TRBV7-9 and TRBJ2-7; 7 bases map to TRBD1. Trimming removed 1 base from V and 0 bases from J; junction bases left unmatched: 6. The CDR3 is made up of 16 amino acids. Germline lookup yields CDR1 SEHNR and CDR2 FQNEAQ (reference sequence). CDR3 in DNA: TGTGCCAGCAGCTTAGGAGCAGGGGGATCCTCCTACGAGCAGTACTTC. Protein: CASSLGAGGSSYEQYF.

The V call is TRBV7-3, the J call TRBJ1-3; possibly TRBD1 for D (5 bases). This CDR3 is built from 15 residues. The V end lost 2 bases, the J end lost 1 base, and 9 bases lay between the germline ends. The germline gives CDR1 SGHTA, CDR2 FQGTGA. The CDR3 here is CASSLQGLSGNTIYF. CDR3 in DNA: TGTGCCAGCAGCTTACAGGGTCTTTCTGGAAACACCATATATTTT.

The chain couples TRBV5-6 to TRBJ1-2; 9 positions match TRBD1. The CDR3 spans 16 residues. Germline V lookup: CDR1 SGHDT, CDR2 YYEEEE. V was pared by 5 bases and J by 8 bases, with 16 bases of the junction left unmatched. CDR3 DNA sequence: TGTGCCAGCAGGCGGGGACAGGGCTCAAGTCTGGGGGGCTACACCTTC. It specifies CASRRGQGSSLGGYTF.

The rearrangement links TRBV25-1 to TRBJ1-2; 10 nucleotides agree with TRBD1. The CDR3 is made up of 16 amino acids. Germline V gives CDR1 MGHDK, CDR2 SYGVNS. V gave up 8 bases and J gave up 6 bases; unmatched junction bases: 15. CDR3 DNA: TGTGCCAGCCAAGGTGGTGGGACAGGGGTACTGCATGGCTACACCTTC. It codes for CASQGGGTGVLHGYTF.

This rearrangement joins TRBV5-1 to TRBJ2-7, with TRBD2 matching over 12 bases. CDR1 is SGHRS, CDR2 YFSETQ, per germline. V was clipped by 4 bases and J by 4 bases; unmatched bases: 9. The CDR3 length is 16 residues. The CDR3 DNA sequence: TGCGCCAGCAGCCCTGGGGCGACTAGCGGGGGTTACGAGCAGTACTTC. Translated, it gives CASSPGATSGGYEQYF.

V gene TRBV11-2 combines with J gene TRBJ1-3, with 7 bases lining up with TRBD1. V trimming: 1 base; J trimming: 1 base; junction bases outside the gene matches: 10. Per the germline V gene, CDR1 is SGHAT and CDR2 is FQNNGV. The CDR3 covers 18 residues. CDR3: CASSLVGQVLSSGNTIYF. In nucleotides, the CDR3 is TGTGCCAGCAGCTTAGTAGGACAGGTTCTGTCGTCTGGAAACACCATATATTTT.

Only a few counts were recorded for this clone. The V call is TRBV7-8, the J call TRBJ1-5, with D perhaps TRBD1 (5 bases). V lost 6 bases to trimming and J lost 5 bases, with 11 bases between them. The V gene's germline CDR1 is SGHVS and CDR2 FQNEAQ. This CDR3 comprises 13 residues. CDR3 amino acids: CASSLDTYQPQHF. The CDR3 bases are TGTGCCAGCAGTTTGGACACATATCAGCCCCAGCATTTT.

The chain is built from TRBV19 and TRBJ1-1, with TRBD1 as a possible D gene (5 bases). CDR1 and CDR2 from the germline V gene are LNHDA and SQIVND (reference sequence). This CDR3 is built from 15 residues. Between the trimmed V and J ends, which lost 3 bases and 3 bases, there was a span of 14 bases. The CDR3 spells CASSIGQGHYTEAFF. The CDR3 nucleotides read TGTGCCAGTAGTATCGGGCAGGGCCATTACACTGAAGCTTTCTTT.

This sequence joins TRBV28 and TRBJ1-3, with TRBD1 as a possible D gene (6 bases). The germline V gene has CDR1 MDHEN and CDR2 SYDVKM. V was trimmed by 3 bases and J by 4 bases, leaving 13 bases between them. This CDR3 has 15 residues. DNA of the CDR3: TGTGCCAGCAGTTTGGGGGGGGCTGGGGGAAACACCATATATTTT. It yields the protein CASSLGGAGGNTIYF. Full variable domain (rest looked up from reference TRBV28 and TRBJ1-3): DVKVTQSSRYLVKRTGEKVFLECVQDMDHENMFWYRQDPGLGLRLIYFSYDVKMKEKGDIPEGYSVSREKKERFSLILESASTNQTSMYLCASSLGGAGGNTIYFGEGSWLTVV.

V and J are TRBV7-9 and TRBJ2-3, with 14 bases aligning to TRBD2. The CDR3 totals 19 residues. After removal of 5 bases from V and 0 bases from J, the junction contained 10 bases not matched to a gene. The germline gives CDR1 SEHNR, CDR2 FQNEAQ (reference sequence). CDR3 sequence (DNA): TGTGCCAGCAGCCGATCCGGGACTAGCGGGGGAACTAGCACAGATACGCAGTATTTT. It translates to CASSRSGTSGGTSTDTQYF.

This clone was found once. The chain couples TRBV5-1 to TRBJ2-5, with D tentatively TRBD2 (6 bases). In germline, CDR1 is SGHRS, CDR2 YFSETQ. Deletions cut 4 bases from V and 13 bases from J, with 20 bases between. The CDR3 is 13 amino acids. The CDR3 DNA follows: TGCGCCAGCAGCACCCAACCGGGAGATCCCCTGTACTTC. Its protein product is CASSTQPGDPLYF.

The rearrangement uses TRBV20-1 and TRBJ1-2; D is undetermined. Germline V gene data show CDR1 as DFQATT and CDR2 as SNEGSKA (reference sequence). The CDR3 loop spans 14 amino acids. V lost 3 bases and J lost 4, with 15 bases in between. The CDR3: CSASPVVAGYGYTF. The CDR3 nucleotides are TGCAGTGCTAGTCCAGTGGTGGCGGGCTATGGCTACACCTTC.

The chain links TRBV7-9 to TRBJ2-7; possible D gene TRBD1, 8 bases. Germline V gives CDR1 SEHNR, CDR2 FQNEAQ (reference sequence). Trimming removed 5 bases at V and 4 bases at J, with 21 bases between. The CDR3 loop spans 16 amino acids. This CDR3 is CASSPTNRGGWYEQYF. The CDR3 DNA follows: TGTGCCAGCAGCCCCACAAACAGGGGGGGGTGGTACGAGCAGTACTTC.

This chain joins TRBV11-3 and TRBJ1-1, with D uncertain. Germline CDR1 reads SGHNT; CDR2 reads YENEEA. V was shortened by 8 bases and J by 2 bases, with 18 bases between the two germline ends. This CDR3 spans 15 amino acids. CDR3 amino acids: CASPAAGDYNTEAFF. CDR3 in DNA: TGTGCCAGCCCCGCGGCCGGTGATTATAACACTGAAGCTTTCTTT.

The chain employs TRBV12-5 and TRBJ2-3; 10 nucleotides line up with TRBD2. This CDR3 comprises 19 residues. Losses at the gene ends were 6 bases for V and 2 bases for J; bases not matched to a gene: 17. The V gene's germline CDR1 is LGHNT and CDR2 FRNRAP. CDR3 region: CASGLGIAGGRHLTDTQYF. The DNA of the CDR3 is TGTGCTAGTGGGCTAGGGATAGCGGGGGGCCGACATCTCACAGATACGCAGTATTTT.

A remark on this clone: The junction departs from germline at one end; a sequencing error may be responsible. V is TRBV2 and J is TRBJ2-3; 8 bases map to TRBD2. This CDR3 region has 14 residues. Germline CDR1 is SNHLY and CDR2 is FYNNEI. CDR3 DNA sequence: TGTGCCAGCAGAGAAGGACTAGCCATAGATACGCAGTATTTT. This encodes CASREGLAIDTQYF.

The rearrangement uses TRBV25-1 and TRBJ2-2; D is ambiguous. CDR1 is MGHDK, CDR2 SYGVNS, per germline. This CDR3 is built from 13 residues. The V end was cut by 4 bases, the J end by 4 bases, with 7 bases between. The DNA of the CDR3 is TGTGCCAGCAGTGGAACGGGCACCGGGGAGCTGTTTTTT. It yields the protein CASSGTGTGELFF. The complete variable domain, with remaining parts taken from reference TRBV25-1 and TRBJ2-2, reads EADIYQTPRYLVIGTGKKITLECSQTMGHDKMYWYQQDPGMELHLIHYSYGVNSTEKGDLSSESTVSRIRTEHFPLTLESARPSHTSQYLCASSGTGTGELFFGEGSRLTVL.

The V and J genes are TRBV7-6 and TRBJ2-5, with 13 nucleotides matching TRBD2. In germline, CDR1 is SGHVS, CDR2 FNYEAQ. With 4 bases clipped from V and 4 bases from J, the junction kept 9 bases outside the gene matches. CDR3 size: 17 residues. The CDR3 loop reads CASSSILAGGPGETQYF. DNA of the CDR3: TGTGCCAGCAGCTCCATACTAGCGGGGGGGCCAGGAGAGACCCAGTACTTC.